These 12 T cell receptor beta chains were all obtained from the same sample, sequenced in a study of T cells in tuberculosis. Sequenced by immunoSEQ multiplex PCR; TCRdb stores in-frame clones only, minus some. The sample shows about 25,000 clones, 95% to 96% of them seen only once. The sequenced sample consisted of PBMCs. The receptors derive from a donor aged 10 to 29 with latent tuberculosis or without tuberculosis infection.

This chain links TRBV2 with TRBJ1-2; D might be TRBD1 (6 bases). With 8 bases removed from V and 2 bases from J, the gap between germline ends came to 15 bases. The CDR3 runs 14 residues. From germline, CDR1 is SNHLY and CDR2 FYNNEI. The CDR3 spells CASEGQTSNYGYTF. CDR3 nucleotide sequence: TGTGCCAGCGAAGGACAGACGTCAAACTATGGCTACACCTTC.

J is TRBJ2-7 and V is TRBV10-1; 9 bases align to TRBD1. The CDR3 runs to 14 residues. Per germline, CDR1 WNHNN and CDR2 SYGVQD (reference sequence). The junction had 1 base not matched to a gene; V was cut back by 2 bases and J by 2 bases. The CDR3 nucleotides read TGCGCCAGCAGTGAGGGGACAGGGCCCTACGAGCAGTACTTC. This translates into CASSEGTGPYEQYF.

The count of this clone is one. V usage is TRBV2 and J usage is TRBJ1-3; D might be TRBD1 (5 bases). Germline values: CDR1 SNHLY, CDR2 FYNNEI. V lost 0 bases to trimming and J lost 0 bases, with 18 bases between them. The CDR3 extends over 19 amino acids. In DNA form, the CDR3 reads TGTGCCAGCAGTGAAGCGCTCTTGGTCGGGGGGAACTCTGGAAACACCATATATTTT. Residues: CASSEALLVGGNSGNTIYF.

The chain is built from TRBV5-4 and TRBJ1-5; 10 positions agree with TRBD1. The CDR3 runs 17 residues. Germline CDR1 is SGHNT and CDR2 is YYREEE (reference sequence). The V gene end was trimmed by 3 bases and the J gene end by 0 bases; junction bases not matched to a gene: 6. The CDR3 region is CASSWGTGDLSNQPQHF. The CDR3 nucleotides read TGTGCCAGCAGCTGGGGGACAGGGGACCTTAGCAATCAGCCCCAGCATTTT. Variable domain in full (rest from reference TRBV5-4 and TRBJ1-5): ETGVTQSPTHLIKTRGQQVTLRCSSQSGHNTVSWYQQALGQGPQFIFQYYREEENGRGNFPPRFSGLQFPNYSSELNVNALELDDSALYLCASSWGTGDLSNQPQHFGDGTRLSIL.

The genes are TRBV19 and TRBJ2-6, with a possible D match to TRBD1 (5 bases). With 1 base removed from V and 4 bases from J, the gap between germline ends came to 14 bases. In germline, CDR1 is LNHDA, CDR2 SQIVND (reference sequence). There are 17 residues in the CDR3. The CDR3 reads CASSIGPGYTGANVLTF. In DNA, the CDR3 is TGTGCCAGTAGTATAGGGCCAGGGTATACCGGGGCCAACGTCCTGACTTTC.

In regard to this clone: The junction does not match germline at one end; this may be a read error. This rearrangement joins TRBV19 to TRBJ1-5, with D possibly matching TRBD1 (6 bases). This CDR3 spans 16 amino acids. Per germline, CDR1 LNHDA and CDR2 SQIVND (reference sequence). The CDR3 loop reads CASTHFGQGKYQAQHF. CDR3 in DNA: TGTGCCAGTACTCATTTTGGCCAGGGGAAATATCAGGCCCAGCATTTT.

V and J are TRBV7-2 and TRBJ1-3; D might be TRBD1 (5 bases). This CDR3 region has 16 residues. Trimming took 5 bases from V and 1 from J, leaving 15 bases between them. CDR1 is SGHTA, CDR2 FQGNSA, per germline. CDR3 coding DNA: TGTGCCAGCAGCGCCTTTAGGAGGGGATCTGGAAACACCATATATTTT. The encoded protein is CASSAFRRGSGNTIYF.

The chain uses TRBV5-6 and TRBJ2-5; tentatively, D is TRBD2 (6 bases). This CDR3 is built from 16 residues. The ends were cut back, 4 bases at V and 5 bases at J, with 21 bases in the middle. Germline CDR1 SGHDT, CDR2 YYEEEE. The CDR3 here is CASSPTRGHGRETQYF. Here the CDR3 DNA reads TGTGCCAGCAGCCCCACTCGGGGCCATGGGAGGGAGACCCAGTACTTC.

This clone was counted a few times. The CDR3 reads CASSLKGVTYEQYF. DNA of the CDR3: TGTGCCAGCAGCTTAAAGGGGGTGACCTACGAGCAGTACTTC. The V gene is TRBV5-4, the J gene TRBJ2-7; a weak D match, TRBD1 (6 bases). Trimming took 2 bases from V and 2 from J, leaving 11 bases between them. Germline lookup yields CDR1 SGHNT and CDR2 YYREEE (reference sequence). The CDR3 is 14 amino acids.

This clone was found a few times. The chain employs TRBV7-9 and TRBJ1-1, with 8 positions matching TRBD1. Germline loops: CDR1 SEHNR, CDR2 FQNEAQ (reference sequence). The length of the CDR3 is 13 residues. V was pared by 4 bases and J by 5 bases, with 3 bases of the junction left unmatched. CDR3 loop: CASSSGGWTEAFF. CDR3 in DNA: TGTGCCAGCAGCTCAGGGGGCTGGACTGAAGCTTTCTTT. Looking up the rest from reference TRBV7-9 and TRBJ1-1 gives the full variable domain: DTGVSQNPRHKITKRGQNVTFRCDPISEHNRLYWYRQTLGQGPEFLTYFQNEAQLEKSRLLSDRFSAERPKGSFSTLEIQRTEQGDSAMYLCASSSGGWTEAFFGQGTRLTVV.

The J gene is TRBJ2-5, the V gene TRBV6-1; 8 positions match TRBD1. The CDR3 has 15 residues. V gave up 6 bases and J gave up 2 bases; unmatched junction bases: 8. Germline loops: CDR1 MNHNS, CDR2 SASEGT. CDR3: CASSETNRGQETQYF. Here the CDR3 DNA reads TGTGCCAGCAGCGAGACAAACAGGGGGCAAGAGACCCAGTACTTC.

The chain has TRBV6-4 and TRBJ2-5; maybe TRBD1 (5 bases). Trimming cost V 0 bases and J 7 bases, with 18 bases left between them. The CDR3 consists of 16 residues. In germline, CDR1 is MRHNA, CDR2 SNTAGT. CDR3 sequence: CASSDSRHPFTGTQYF. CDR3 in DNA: TGTGCCAGCAGTGACTCCCGGCACCCATTTACAGGGACCCAGTACTTC.